The source of this T cell receptor (beta chain) is a study of cytomegalovirus exposure and HLA in healthy donors. Whole-study findings and limits: Cytomegalovirus association was assigned to around 150 TCR beta chains. Presence/absence analyses treated sequencing depth as roughly uniform across donors.

At collection, donors were nominally healthy, but unrecorded immune exposures were probable. Comments on this clone: What it binds is not known.

The primer mix had 60 Vbeta and 13 Jbeta primers. Repertoires were generated with immunoSEQ multiplex PCR, while TCRdb's copy carries only in-frame clones and drops some. This table has tens of thousands of clones, roughly 63% appearing once. From germline, CDR1 is MRHNA and CDR2 SNTAGT. J gave up 5 bases and V 6 bases, and 11 bases lay outside the gene matches. The CDR3 runs to 15 residues. The source is a woman aged 30 to 39 in good health and CMV-seronegative. The sequenced sample was PBMCs. The rearrangement links TRBV6-4 to TRBJ2-7; 9 bases agree with TRBD2. The CDR3 DNA sequence: TGTGCCAGCAGCTACCGAGCGGGAGGTGGAAACGAGCAGTACTTC. Residues: CASSYRAGGGNEQYF.